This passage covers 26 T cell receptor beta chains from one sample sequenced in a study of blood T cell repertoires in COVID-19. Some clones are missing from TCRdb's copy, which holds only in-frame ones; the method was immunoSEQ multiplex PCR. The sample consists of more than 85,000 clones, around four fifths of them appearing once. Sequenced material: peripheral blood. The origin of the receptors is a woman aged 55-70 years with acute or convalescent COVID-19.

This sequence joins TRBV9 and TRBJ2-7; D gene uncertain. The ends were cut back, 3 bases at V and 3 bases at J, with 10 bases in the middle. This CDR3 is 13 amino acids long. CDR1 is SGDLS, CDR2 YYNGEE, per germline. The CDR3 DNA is TGTGCCAGCAGCGCAAATCCTAGCTACGAGCAGTACTTC. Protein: CASSANPSYEQYF.

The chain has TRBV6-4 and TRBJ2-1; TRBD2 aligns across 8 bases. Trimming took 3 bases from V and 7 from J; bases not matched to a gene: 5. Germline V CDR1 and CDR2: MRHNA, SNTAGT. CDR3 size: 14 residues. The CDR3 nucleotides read TGTGCCAGCAGTGAAAGCGGGAGTACGAATGAGCAGTTCTTC. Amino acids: CASSESGSTNEQFF.

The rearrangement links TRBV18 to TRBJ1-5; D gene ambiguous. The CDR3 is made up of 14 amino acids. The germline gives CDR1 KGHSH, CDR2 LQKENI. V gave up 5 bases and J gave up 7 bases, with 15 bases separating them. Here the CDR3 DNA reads TGTGCCAGCTCAGAAAGTTTCGGTGTACAGCCCCAGCATTTT. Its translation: CASSESFGVQPQHF.

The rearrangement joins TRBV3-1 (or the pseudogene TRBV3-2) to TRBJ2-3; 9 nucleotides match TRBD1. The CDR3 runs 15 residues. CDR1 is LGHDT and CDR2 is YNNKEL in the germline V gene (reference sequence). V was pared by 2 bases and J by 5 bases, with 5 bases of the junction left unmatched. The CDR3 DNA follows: TGTGCCAGCAGCCAAAACAGGGGGCGGGGAGATACGCAGTATTTT. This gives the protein CASSQNRGRGDTQYF.

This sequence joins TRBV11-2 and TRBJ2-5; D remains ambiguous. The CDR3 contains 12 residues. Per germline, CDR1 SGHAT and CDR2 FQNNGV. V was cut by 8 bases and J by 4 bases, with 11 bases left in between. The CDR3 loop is CASGRLGETQYF. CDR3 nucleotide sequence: TGTGCCAGCGGGCGCTTAGGAGAGACCCAGTACTTC.

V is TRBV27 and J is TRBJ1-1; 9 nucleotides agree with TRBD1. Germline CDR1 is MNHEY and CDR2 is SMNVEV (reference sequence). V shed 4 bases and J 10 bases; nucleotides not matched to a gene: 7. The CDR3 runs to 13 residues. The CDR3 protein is CASSSGTGRRAFF. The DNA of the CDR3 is TGTGCCAGCAGTTCCGGGACAGGGAGGAGAGCTTTCTTT.

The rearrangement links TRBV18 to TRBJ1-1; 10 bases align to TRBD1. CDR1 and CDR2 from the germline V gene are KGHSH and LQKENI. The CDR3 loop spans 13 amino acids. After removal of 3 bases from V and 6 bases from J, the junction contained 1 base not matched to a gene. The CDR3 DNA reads TGTGCCAGCTCACCCGGGACAGGGGCTGAAGCTTTCTTT. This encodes CASSPGTGAEAFF.

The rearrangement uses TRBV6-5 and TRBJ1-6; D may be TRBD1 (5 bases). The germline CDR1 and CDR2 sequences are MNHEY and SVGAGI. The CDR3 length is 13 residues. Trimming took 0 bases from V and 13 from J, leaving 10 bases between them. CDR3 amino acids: CASSYSAGSPLHF. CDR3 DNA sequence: TGTGCCAGCAGTTACTCGGCAGGGTCCCCCCTCCACTTT.

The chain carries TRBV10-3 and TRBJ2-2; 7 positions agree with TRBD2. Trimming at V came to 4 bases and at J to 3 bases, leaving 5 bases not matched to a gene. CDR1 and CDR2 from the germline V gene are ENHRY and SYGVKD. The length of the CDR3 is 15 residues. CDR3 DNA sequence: TGTGCCATCAGTGTGGAGGGAGGGGACACCGGGGAGCTGTTTTTT. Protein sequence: CAISVEGGDTGELFF.

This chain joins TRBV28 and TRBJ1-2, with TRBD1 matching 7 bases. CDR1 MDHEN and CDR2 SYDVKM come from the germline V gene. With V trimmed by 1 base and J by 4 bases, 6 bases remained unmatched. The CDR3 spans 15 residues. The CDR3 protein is CASSLLQGFRYGYTF. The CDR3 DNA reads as TGTGCCAGCAGTTTATTACAGGGGTTCCGCTATGGCTACACCTTC.

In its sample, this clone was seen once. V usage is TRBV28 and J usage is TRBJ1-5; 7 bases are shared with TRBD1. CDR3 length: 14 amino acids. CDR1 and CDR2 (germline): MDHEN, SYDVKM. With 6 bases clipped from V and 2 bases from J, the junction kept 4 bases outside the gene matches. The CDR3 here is CASSRQGGNQPQHF. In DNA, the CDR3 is TGTGCCAGCAGCCGACAGGGTGGCAATCAGCCCCAGCATTTT.

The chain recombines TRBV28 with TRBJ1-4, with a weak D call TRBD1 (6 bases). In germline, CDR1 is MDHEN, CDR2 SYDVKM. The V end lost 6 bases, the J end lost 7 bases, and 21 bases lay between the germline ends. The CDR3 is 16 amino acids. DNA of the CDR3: TGTGCCAGCAGCCAACGAACAGGGCGTGTGATTGAAAAACTGTTTTTT. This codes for CASSQRTGRVIEKLFF.

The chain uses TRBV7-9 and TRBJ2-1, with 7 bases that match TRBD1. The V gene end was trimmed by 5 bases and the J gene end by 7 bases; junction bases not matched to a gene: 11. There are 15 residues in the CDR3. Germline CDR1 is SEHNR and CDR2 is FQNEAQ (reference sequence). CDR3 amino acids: CASSVGTDSLNEQFF. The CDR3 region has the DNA TGTGCCAGCAGCGTGGGGACAGATTCTCTGAATGAGCAGTTCTTC.

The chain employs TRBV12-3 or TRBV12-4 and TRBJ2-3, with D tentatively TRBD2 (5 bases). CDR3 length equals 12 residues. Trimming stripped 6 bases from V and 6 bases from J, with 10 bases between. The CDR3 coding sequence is TGTGCCAGCAGCGGGGATCGGGATACGCAGTATTTT. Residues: CASSGDRDTQYF.

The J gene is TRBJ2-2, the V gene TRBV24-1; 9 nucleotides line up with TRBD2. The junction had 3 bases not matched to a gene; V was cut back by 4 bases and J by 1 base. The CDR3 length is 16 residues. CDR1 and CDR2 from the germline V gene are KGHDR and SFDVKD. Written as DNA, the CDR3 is TGTGCCACCAGTGACCCACTAGCGGGGAACACCGGGGAGCTGTTTTTT. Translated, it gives CATSDPLAGNTGELFF.

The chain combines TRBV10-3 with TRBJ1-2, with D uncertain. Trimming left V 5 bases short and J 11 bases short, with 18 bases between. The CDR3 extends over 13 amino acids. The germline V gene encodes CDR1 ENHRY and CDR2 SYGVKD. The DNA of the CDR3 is TGTGCCATCAGTATAGCGCAACCTTCGATTTACACCTTC. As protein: CAISIAQPSIYTF.

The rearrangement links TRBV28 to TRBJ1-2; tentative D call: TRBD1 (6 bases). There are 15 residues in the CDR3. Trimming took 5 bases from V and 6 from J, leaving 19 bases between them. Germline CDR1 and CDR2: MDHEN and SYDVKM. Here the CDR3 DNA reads TGTGCCAGCAGTCTCGGTCCCGGGGGGCGCGATGGCTACACCTTC. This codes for CASSLGPGGRDGYTF.

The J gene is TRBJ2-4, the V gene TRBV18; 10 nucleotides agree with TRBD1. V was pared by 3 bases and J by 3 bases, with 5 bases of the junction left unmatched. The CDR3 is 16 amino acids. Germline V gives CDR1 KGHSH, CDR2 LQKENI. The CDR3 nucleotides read TGTGCCAGCTCACCGGGACAGGGGCTGATCAAAAACATTCAGTACTTC. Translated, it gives CASSPGQGLIKNIQYF.

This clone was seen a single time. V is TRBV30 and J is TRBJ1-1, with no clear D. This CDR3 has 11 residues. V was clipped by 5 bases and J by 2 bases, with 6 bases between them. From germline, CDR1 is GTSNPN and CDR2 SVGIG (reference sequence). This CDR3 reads CAWGINTEAFF. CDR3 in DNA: TGTGCCTGGGGCATCAACACTGAAGCTTTCTTT.

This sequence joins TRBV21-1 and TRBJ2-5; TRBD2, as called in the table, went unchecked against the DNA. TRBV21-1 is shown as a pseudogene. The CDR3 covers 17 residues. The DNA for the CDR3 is TGTGCCAGCAGCAAAGACCCGCTAGCGGGGGGGCCGAAGACCCAGTACTTC. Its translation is CASSKDPLAGGPKTQYF.

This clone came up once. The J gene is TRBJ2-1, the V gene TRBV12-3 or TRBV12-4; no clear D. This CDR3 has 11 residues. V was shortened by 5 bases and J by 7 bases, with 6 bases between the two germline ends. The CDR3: CASSPRNEQFF. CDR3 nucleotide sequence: TGTGCCAGCAGTCCACGGAATGAGCAGTTCTTC.

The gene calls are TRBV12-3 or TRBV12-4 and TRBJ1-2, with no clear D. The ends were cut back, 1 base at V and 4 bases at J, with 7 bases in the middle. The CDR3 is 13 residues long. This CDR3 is CASSLDSPYGYTF. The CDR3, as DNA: TGTGCCAGCAGTTTAGACTCTCCCTATGGCTACACCTTC.

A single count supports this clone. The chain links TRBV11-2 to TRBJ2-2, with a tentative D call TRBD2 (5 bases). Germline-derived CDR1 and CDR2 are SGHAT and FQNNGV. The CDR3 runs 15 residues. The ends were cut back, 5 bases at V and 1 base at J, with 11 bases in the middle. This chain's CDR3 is CASSPWRVNTGELFF. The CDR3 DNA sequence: TGTGCCAGCAGCCCTTGGCGGGTGAACACCGGGGAGCTGTTTTTT.

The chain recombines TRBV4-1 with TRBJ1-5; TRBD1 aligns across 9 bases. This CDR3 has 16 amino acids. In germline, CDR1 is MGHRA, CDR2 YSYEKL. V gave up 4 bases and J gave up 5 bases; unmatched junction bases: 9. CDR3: CASSREGTGSDQPQHF. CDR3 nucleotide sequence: TGCGCCAGCAGCCGGGAAGGGACAGGGTCCGATCAGCCCCAGCATTTT.

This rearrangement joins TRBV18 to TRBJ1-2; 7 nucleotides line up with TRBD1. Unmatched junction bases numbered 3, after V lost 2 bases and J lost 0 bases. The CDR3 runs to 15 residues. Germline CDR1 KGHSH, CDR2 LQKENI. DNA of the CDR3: TGTGCCAGCTCACCAGGGGGACAGACTAACTATGGCTACACCTTC. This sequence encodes CASSPGGQTNYGYTF. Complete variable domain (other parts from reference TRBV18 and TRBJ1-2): NAGVMQNPRHLVRRRGQEARLRCSPMKGHSHVYWYRQLPEEGLKFMVYLQKENIIDESGMPKERFSAEFPKEGPSILRIQQVVRGDSAAYFCASSPGGQTNYGYTFGSGTRLTVV.

As DNA, the CDR3 is TGTGCCAGCAGTCCCGGTGGGGGGGCCGACACTGAAGCTTTCTTT. It codes for CASSPGGGADTEAFF. The genes are TRBV6-5 and TRBJ1-1; tentatively, D is TRBD1 (6 bases). V lost 5 bases and J lost 3, with 16 bases in between. Per germline, CDR1 MNHEY and CDR2 SVGAGI. This CDR3 contains 15 residues.